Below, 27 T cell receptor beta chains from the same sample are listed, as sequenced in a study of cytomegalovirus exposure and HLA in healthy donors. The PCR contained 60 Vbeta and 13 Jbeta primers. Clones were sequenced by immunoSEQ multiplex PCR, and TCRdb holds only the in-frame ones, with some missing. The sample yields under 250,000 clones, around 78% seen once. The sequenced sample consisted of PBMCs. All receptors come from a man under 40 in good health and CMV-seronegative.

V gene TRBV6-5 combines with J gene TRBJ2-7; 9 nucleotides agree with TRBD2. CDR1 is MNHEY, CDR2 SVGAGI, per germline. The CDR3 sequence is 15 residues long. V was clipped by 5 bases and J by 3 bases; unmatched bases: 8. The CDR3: CASSPLTSGYYEQYF. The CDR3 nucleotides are TGTGCCAGCAGTCCCTTGACTAGCGGCTACTACGAGCAGTACTTC.

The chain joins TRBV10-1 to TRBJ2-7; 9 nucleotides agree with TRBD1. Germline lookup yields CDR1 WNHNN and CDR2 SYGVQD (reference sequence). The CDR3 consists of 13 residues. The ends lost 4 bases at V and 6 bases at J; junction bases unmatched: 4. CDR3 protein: CASSADRGGEQYF. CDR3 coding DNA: TGCGCCAGCAGTGCGGACAGGGGAGGCGAGCAGTACTTC.

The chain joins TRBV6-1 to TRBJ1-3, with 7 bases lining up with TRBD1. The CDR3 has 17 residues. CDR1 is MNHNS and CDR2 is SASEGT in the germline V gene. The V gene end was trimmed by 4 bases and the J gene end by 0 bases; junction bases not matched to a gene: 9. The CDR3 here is CASSGPQGTYSGNTIYF. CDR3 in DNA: TGTGCCAGCAGTGGCCCACAGGGGACTTACTCTGGAAACACCATATATTTT.

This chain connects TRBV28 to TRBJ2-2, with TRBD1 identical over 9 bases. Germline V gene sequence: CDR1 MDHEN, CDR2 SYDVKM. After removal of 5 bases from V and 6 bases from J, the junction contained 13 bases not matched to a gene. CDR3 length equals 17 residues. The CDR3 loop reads CASSQGQGKPYPGELFF. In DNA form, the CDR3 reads TGTGCCAGCAGTCAGGGACAGGGAAAACCCTATCCCGGGGAGCTGTTTTTT. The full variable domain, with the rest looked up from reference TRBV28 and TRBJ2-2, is DVKVTQSSRYLVKRTGEKVFLECVQDMDHENMFWYRQDPGLGLRLIYFSYDVKMKEKGDIPEGYSVSREKKERFSLILESASTNQTSMYLCASSQGQGKPYPGELFFGEGSRLTVL.

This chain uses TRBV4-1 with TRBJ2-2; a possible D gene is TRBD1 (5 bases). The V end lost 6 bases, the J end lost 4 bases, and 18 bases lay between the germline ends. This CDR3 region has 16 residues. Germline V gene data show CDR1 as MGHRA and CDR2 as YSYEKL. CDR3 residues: CASRGLRVGRTGELFF. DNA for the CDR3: TGCGCCAGCAGGGGGCTCCGCGTAGGACGCACCGGGGAGCTGTTTTTT.

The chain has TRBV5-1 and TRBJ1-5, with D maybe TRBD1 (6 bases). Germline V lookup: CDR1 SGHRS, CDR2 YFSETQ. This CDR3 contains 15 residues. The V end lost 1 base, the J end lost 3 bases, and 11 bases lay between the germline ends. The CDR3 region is CASSLRGADNQPQHF. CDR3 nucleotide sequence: TGCGCCAGCAGCTTGCGGGGGGCTGACAATCAGCCCCAGCATTTT.

The CDR3 reads CASSEWGGGTDTQYF. The CDR3 coding sequence is TGTGCCAGCAGTGAATGGGGGGGCGGTACAGATACGCAGTATTTT. V gene TRBV6-1 combines with J gene TRBJ2-3; tentative D call: TRBD2 (7 bases). The germline V and J ends were trimmed by 2 bases and 3 bases, with 12 bases remaining between them. Germline V gene sequence: CDR1 MNHNS, CDR2 SASEGT. CDR3 length: 15 residues.

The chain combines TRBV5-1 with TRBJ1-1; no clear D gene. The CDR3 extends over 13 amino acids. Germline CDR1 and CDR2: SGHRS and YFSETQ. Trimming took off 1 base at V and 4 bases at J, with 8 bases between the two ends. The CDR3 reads CASSLSEVTEAFF. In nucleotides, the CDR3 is TGCGCCAGCAGCTTGTCCGAGGTCACTGAAGCTTTCTTT.

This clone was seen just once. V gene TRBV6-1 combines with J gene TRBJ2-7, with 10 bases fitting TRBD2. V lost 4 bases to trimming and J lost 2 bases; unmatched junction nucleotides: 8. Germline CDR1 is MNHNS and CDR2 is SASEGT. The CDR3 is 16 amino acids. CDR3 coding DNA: TGTGCCAGCAGTGCAGCTAGCGGGAGACCGACCTACGAGCAGTACTTC. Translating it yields CASSAASGRPTYEQYF.

The CDR3 loop reads CASSVTGAAQPQHF. CDR3 DNA: TGTGCCAGCAGTGTTACAGGGGCTGCTCAGCCCCAGCATTTT. This chain uses TRBV25-1 with TRBJ1-5; 7 bases line up with TRBD1. The CDR3 covers 14 residues. The V segment lost 4 bases and the J segment 6 bases; nucleotides outside the gene matches: 6. Germline CDR1 MGHDK, CDR2 SYGVNS. The full variable domain, its missing parts supplied by reference TRBV25-1 and TRBJ1-5, is EADIYQTPRYLVIGTGKKITLECSQTMGHDKMYWYQQDPGMELHLIHYSYGVNSTEKGDLSSESTVSRIRTEHFPLTLESARPSHTSQYLCASSVTGAAQPQHFGDGTRLSIL.

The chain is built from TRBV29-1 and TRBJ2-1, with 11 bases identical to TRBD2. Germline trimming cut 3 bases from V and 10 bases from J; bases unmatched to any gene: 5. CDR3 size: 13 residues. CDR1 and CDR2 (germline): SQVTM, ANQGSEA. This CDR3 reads CSVETSGEEEQFF. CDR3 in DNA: TGCAGCGTTGAGACTAGCGGGGAAGAGGAGCAGTTCTTC.

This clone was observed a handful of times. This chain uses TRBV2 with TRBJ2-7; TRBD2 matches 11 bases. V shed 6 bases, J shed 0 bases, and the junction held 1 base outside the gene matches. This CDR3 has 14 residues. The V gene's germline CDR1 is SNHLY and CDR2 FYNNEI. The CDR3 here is CASRGTSGSYEQYF. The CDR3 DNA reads TGTGCCAGCAGAGGGACTAGCGGCTCCTACGAGCAGTACTTC.

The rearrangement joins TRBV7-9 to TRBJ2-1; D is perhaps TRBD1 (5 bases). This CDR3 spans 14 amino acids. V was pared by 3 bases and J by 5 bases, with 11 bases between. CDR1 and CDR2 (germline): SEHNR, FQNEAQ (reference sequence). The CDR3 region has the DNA TGTGCCAGCAGCTTGGACACCTCAAACAATGAGCAGTTCTTC. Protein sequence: CASSLDTSNNEQFF.

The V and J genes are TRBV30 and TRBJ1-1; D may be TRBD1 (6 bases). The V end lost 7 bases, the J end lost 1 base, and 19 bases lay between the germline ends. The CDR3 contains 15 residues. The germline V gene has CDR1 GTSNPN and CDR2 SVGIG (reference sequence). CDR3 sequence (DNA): TGTGCCTTGGGACTACCGGGACACCCGAACACTGAAGCTTTCTTT. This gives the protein CALGLPGHPNTEAFF.

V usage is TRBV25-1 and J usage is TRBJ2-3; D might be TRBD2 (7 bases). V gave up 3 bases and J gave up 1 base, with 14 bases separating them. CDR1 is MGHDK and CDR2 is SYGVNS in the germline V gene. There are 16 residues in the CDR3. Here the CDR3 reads CASSDSTGGGTDTQYF. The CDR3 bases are TGTGCCAGCAGTGACTCTACGGGGGGCGGCACAGATACGCAGTATTTT.

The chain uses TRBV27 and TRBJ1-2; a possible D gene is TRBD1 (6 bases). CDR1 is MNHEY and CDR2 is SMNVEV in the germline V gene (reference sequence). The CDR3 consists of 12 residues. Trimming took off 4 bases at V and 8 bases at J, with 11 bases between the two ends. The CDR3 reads CASSSAGVGYTF. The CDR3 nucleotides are TGTGCCAGCAGTTCGGCAGGGGTCGGCTACACCTTC.

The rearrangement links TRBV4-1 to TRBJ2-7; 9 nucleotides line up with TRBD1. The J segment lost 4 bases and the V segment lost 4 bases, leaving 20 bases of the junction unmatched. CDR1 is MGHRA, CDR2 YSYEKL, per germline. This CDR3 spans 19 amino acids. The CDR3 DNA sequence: TGCGCCAGCAGCCTTCAGTTTCCCGGGACAGGGAGCCGGCCTTACGAGCAGTACTTC. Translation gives CASSLQFPGTGSRPYEQYF.

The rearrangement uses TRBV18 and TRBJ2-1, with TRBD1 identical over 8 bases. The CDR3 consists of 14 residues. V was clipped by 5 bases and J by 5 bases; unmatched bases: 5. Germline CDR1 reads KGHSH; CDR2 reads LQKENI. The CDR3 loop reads CASSRGQVDNEQFF. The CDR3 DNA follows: TGTGCCAGCTCAAGGGGACAGGTTGACAATGAGCAGTTCTTC.

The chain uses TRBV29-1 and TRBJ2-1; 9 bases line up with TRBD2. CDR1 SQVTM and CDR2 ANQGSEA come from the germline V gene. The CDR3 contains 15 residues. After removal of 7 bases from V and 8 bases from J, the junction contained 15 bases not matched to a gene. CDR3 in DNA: TGCAGCGCAGAACCCGGGACTAGCCCTGTCGATGAGCAGTTCTTC. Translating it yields CSAEPGTSPVDEQFF.

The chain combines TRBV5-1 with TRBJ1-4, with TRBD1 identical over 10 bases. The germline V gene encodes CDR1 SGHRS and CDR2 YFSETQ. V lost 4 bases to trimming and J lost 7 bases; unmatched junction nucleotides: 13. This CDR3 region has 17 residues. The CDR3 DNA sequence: TGCGCCAGCAGCGAGGGACAGGGGATTCTTTTTAGTGAAAAACTGTTTTTT. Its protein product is CASSEGQGILFSEKLFF.

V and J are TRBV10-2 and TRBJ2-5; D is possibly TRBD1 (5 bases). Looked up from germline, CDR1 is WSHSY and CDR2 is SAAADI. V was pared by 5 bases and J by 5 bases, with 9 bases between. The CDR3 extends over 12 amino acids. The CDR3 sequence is CASSLTAETQYF. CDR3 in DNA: TGCGCCAGCAGTTTGACAGCGGAGACCCAGTACTTC.

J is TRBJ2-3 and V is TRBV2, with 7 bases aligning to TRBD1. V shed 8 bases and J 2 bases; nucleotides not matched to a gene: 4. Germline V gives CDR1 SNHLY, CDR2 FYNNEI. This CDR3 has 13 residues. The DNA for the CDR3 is TGTGCCAGCCACAGGGGCCCCACAGATACGCAGTATTTT. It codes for CASHRGPTDTQYF.

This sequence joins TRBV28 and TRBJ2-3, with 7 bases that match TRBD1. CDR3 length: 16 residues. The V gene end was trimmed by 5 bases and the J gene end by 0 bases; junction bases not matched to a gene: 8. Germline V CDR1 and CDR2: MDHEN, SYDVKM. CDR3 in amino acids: CASSLPRDRSTDTQYF. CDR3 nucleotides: TGTGCCAGCAGTCTCCCCCGGGACAGAAGCACAGATACGCAGTATTTT.

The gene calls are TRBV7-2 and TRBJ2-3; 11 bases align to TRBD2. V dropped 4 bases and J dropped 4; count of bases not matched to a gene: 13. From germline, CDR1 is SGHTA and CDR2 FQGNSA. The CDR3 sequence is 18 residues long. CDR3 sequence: CASSSLDGLAGGSDTQYF. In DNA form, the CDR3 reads TGTGCCAGCAGCTCACTGGATGGGCTAGCGGGAGGCTCAGATACGCAGTATTTT.

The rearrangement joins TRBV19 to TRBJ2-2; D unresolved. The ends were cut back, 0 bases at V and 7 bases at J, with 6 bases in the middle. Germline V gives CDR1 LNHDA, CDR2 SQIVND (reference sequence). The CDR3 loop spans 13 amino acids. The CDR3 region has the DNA TGTGCCAGTAGTATAGAGCGGATCGGGGAGCTGTTTTTT. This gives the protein CASSIERIGELFF.

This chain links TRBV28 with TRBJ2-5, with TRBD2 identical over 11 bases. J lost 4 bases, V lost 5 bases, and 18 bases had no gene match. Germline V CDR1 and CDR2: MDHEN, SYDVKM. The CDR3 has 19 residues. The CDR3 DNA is TGTGCCAGCAGTCCCACCATAGCGGGAGGGCCCATAATCGGAGAGACCCAGTACTTC. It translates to CASSPTIAGGPIIGETQYF.

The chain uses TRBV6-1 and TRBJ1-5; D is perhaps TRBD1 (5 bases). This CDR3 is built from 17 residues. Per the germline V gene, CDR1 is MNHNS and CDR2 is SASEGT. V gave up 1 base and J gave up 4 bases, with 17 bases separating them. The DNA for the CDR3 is TGTGCCAGCAGTGAAGAATTGGGGGGGATGGGAAATCAGCCCCAGCATTTT. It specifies CASSEELGGMGNQPQHF.